This T cell receptor beta chain was found in a study of blood T cells in healthy people across ages. Study-wide results and caveats: The long-lived group displayed more naive CD4+ cells, plus higher diversity, than the aged donors did.

The CDR3 sequence is 18 residues long. Germline values: CDR1 SGHNT, CDR2 YENEEA. Trimming cost V 0 bases and J 7 bases; bases outside gene matches: 14. PCR was performed a second time for about 7 to 11 cycles using a sample-barcoded 5' primer and a J-beta primer mix. One entry per CDR3 protein results from TCRdb running MiXCR on the 5' RACE reads. The data show 850,000 to 1,300,000 distinct CDR3 sequences, more than 40% seen once. This clonotype has only a few counts. Its target is not known. Sequences were obtained from blood. The sequence was collected from a woman aged 55-70 years in good health. The V and J genes are TRBV11-3 and TRBJ2-1; 8 bases are shared with TRBD2. CDR3 region: CASSLEASGLRGGNEQFF. The CDR3 bases are TGTGCCAGCAGCTTAGAGGCTAGCGGGCTTCGTGGGGGGAATGAGCAGTTCTTC.